Following are 28 T cell receptor beta chains from one sample sequenced in a study of T cell repertoires in cytomegalovirus infection. From the reads, TCRdb called clonotypes with MiXCR, one entry per CDR3 protein. This table holds tens of thousands of distinct CDR3 sequences, under 4.5% found once. The sample consisted of PBMCs. These receptors all stem from a human donor in good health (CMV status not recorded). Some clones in this sample may be carry-over from other donors' samples.

This clonotype has a count of ten or more. V gene TRBV14 combines with J gene TRBJ2-7, with a weak D call TRBD1 (5 bases). The V end was cut by 0 bases, the J end by 3 bases, with 9 bases between. The CDR3 consists of 14 residues. CDR1 SGHDN and CDR2 FVKESK come from the germline V gene. DNA for the CDR3: TGTGCCAGCAGCCAAGATCGTGACAGCTACGAGCAGTACTTC. Translated: CASSQDRDSYEQYF.

This clonotype was seen repeatedly, ten times or more. This chain links TRBV7-2 with TRBJ2-2, with D uncertain. This CDR3 spans 14 amino acids. V was pared by 0 bases and J by 7 bases, with 9 bases between. CDR1 is SGHTA, CDR2 FQGNSA, per germline. CDR3 sequence reads: CASSLASWNGELFF. CDR3 in DNA: TGTGCCAGCAGCTTAGCTAGCTGGAACGGGGAGCTGTTTTTT.

The sample holds many counts of this clonotype. The V gene is TRBV7-2, the J gene TRBJ1-5; 10 nucleotides agree with TRBD1. Losses at the gene ends were 3 bases for V and 6 bases for J; bases not matched to a gene: 5. The CDR3 has 15 amino acids. From germline, CDR1 is SGHTA and CDR2 FQGNSA. CDR3 DNA sequence: TGTGCCAGCAGCTTCGGACAGGGGGGATTTCAGCCCCAGCATTTT. Amino acids: CASSFGQGGFQPQHF.

This clonotype was detected ten times or more. The chain links TRBV7-2 to TRBJ1-1; maybe TRBD1 (5 bases). Germline lookup yields CDR1 SGHTA and CDR2 FQGNSA. Trimming cost V 1 base and J 1 base, with 13 bases left between them. There are 16 residues in the CDR3. The CDR3 bases are TGTGCCAGCAGCTTAGATTCTAGGGGCTCGAACACTGAAGCTTTCTTT. This translates into CASSLDSRGSNTEAFF.

This clonotype has a count of ten or more. This chain connects TRBV5-8 to TRBJ2-5; 14 bases are a match to TRBD2. CDR3 length equals 15 residues. The trim removed 6 bases at V and 4 bases at J, leaving 5 bases unmatched. The germline V gene has CDR1 SGHTS and CDR2 YDEGEE. CDR3 amino acids: CASKTSGRAAETQYF. CDR3 nucleotide sequence: TGTGCCAGCAAGACTAGCGGGAGGGCCGCAGAGACCCAGTACTTC.

This clonotype was found many times. The CDR3 DNA reads TGTGCCAGCAGCCCCACTAGAGACGGAAGGGATGAGCAGTTCTTC. Its translation is CASSPTRDGRDEQFF. The J gene is TRBJ2-1, the V gene TRBV7-8; possible D gene TRBD2, 5 bases. Between the trimmed V and J ends, which lost 5 bases and 8 bases, there was a span of 19 bases. Germline V gives CDR1 SGHVS, CDR2 FQNEAQ. This CDR3 is 15 amino acids long.

This clonotype was picked up many times. DNA for the CDR3: TGTGCCAGCAGCTTAGAGGGGGGGGCGTATGAGCAGTTCTTC. It yields the protein CASSLEGGAYEQFF. The chain joins TRBV7-2 to TRBJ2-1; D might be TRBD2 (7 bases). CDR3 length: 14 residues. The germline V gene encodes CDR1 SGHTA and CDR2 FQGNSA. The ends were cut back, 1 base at V and 8 bases at J, with 12 bases in the middle.

This clonotype showed up many times. V usage is TRBV7-2 and J usage is TRBJ2-1; unclear D gene. The germline CDR1 and CDR2 sequences are SGHTA and FQGNSA. The length of the CDR3 is 14 residues. V lost 5 bases, J lost 3 bases, and 11 bases lay in between. CDR3 in DNA: TGTGCCAGCAGCCCCGACCCCCACTACAATGAGCAGTTCTTC. As protein: CASSPDPHYNEQFF.

This clonotype was recorded many times. The V and J genes are TRBV6-6 and TRBJ2-7, with D perhaps TRBD2 (5 bases). The CDR3 runs to 15 residues. V dropped 5 bases and J dropped 3 bases, with 17 bases sitting between them. Germline V gene data show CDR1 as MNHNY and CDR2 as SVGAGI (reference sequence). CDR3: CASSQAGISYYEQYF. CDR3 DNA: TGTGCCAGCAGTCAGGCCGGGATATCCTACTACGAGCAGTACTTC.

This clonotype showed up many times. The chain uses TRBV20-1 and TRBJ1-2; D is unclear. CDR1 and CDR2 (germline): DFQATT, SNEGSKA (reference sequence). Trimming took off 4 bases at V and 2 bases at J, with 5 bases between the two ends. CDR3 size: 11 residues. The CDR3 nucleotides read TGCAGTGCTACCGGAAACTATGGCTACACCTTC. Protein sequence: CSATGNYGYTF.

At least ten counts were recorded for this clonotype. The CDR3 nucleotides are TGTGCCAGCAGCTCAACAGGTTACACCGGGGAGCTGTTTTTT. It translates to CASSSTGYTGELFF. The rearrangement uses TRBV7-9 and TRBJ2-2; D perhaps matches TRBD1 (5 bases). The length of the CDR3 is 14 residues. CDR1 and CDR2 from the germline V gene are SEHNR and FQNEAQ (reference sequence). V shed 4 bases and J shed 3 bases, with 9 bases lying between them.

The chain carries TRBV2 and TRBJ2-7, with 8 bases aligning to TRBD1. J gave up 2 bases and V 7 bases, and 16 bases lay outside the gene matches. Germline V lookup: CDR1 SNHLY, CDR2 FYNNEI. The CDR3 covers 17 residues. The CDR3 sequence is CASTWTGRNRGTYEQYF. The CDR3 region has the DNA TGTGCCAGCACCTGGACAGGGAGAAACCGTGGCACCTACGAGCAGTACTTC. The full variable domain, with the rest looked up from reference TRBV2 and TRBJ2-7, is EPEVTQTPSHQVTQMGQEVILRCVPISNHLYFYWYRQILGQKVEFLVSFYNNEISEKSEIFDDQFSVERPDGSNFTLKIRSTKLEDSAMYFCASTWTGRNRGTYEQYFGPGTRLTVT.

In this sample, this clonotype turned up many times. V is TRBV10-3 and J is TRBJ1-5, with TRBD1 matching 11 bases. Germline loops: CDR1 ENHRY, CDR2 SYGVKD. CDR3 length equals 16 residues. Trimming at V came to 2 bases and at J to 6 bases, leaving 6 bases not matched to a gene. CDR3 DNA: TGTGCCATCAGTGAGGCCGGGACAGGGGGAAGTCAGCCCCAGCATTTT. It is translated as CAISEAGTGGSQPQHF.

This clonotype was seen repeatedly, ten times or more. V and J are TRBV7-2 and TRBJ2-3; TRBD2 matches at 12 bases. CDR1 SGHTA and CDR2 FQGNSA come from the germline V gene. CDR3 length: 17 residues. V shed 3 bases, J shed 3 bases, and the junction held 7 bases outside the gene matches. CDR3 sequence: CASSFPTSGGPTDTQYF. The CDR3 coding sequence is TGTGCCAGCAGCTTCCCTACTAGCGGGGGGCCTACAGATACGCAGTATTTT.

This clonotype was seen repeatedly, ten times or more. V and J are TRBV7-2 and TRBJ2-7; 9 positions match TRBD2. With V trimmed by 1 base and J by 3 bases, 7 bases remained unmatched. The CDR3 sequence is 16 residues long. The germline V gene has CDR1 SGHTA and CDR2 FQGNSA. CDR3 coding DNA: TGTGCCAGCAGCTTAGTGGTGGGGACTAGCAACTACGAGCAGTACTTC. Translation: CASSLVVGTSNYEQYF.

This clonotype occurred many times. The chain links TRBV7-2 to TRBJ2-2; D might be TRBD1 (7 bases). CDR1 is SGHTA and CDR2 is FQGNSA in the germline V gene. Trimming removed 5 bases at V and 2 bases at J, with 24 bases between. CDR3 length: 19 residues. DNA for the CDR3: TGTGCCAGCAGCAACCCAACCAATCCAGGGGGGATAAACACCGGGGAGCTGTTTTTT. It encodes CASSNPTNPGGINTGELFF.

This clonotype was counted ten times or more. V and J are TRBV18 and TRBJ2-7; TRBD1 might be the D (5 bases). V was shortened by 3 bases and J by 3 bases, with 21 bases between the two germline ends. The CDR3 spans 17 residues. CDR1 is KGHSH, CDR2 LQKENI, per germline. The CDR3 is CASSPGALRANLYEQYF. The CDR3 DNA sequence: TGTGCCAGCTCACCTGGGGCCCTCCGGGCCAATCTCTACGAGCAGTACTTC.

There are many counts of this clonotype. The rearrangement joins TRBV29-1 to TRBJ2-3; D is uncertain. The V gene lost 5 bases and the J gene lost 0 bases, with 18 bases spanning the gap. The CDR3 has 16 amino acids. In germline, CDR1 is SQVTM, CDR2 ANQGSEA. CDR3 coding DNA: TGCAGCGTTCTCCGGTCGGCAACCTCTAGCACAGATACGCAGTATTTT. This codes for CSVLRSATSSTDTQYF.

V and J are TRBV7-3 and TRBJ1-3, with a tentative D call TRBD1 (5 bases). CDR3 size: 14 residues. Per the germline V gene, CDR1 is SGHTA and CDR2 is FQGTGA. Trimming pared 5 bases from V and 2 bases from J, leaving 10 bases between. The CDR3 here is CASSRGGAGNTIYF. The DNA of the CDR3 is TGTGCCAGCAGCCGTGGGGGGGCTGGAAACACCATATATTTT. Combining the CDR3 with reference TRBV7-3 and TRBJ1-3 gives the whole variable domain GAGVSQTPSNKVTEKGKYVELRCDPISGHTALYWYRQSLGQGPEFLIYFQGTGAADDSGLPNDRFFAVRPEGSVSTLKIQRTERGDSAVYLCASSRGGAGNTIYFGEGSWLTVV.

This clonotype showed up many times. V gene TRBV25-1 combines with J gene TRBJ1-1, with 7 bases lining up with TRBD1. V lost 6 bases to trimming and J lost 0 bases; unmatched junction nucleotides: 13. The CDR3 is 17 amino acids. Germline-derived CDR1 and CDR2 are MGHDK and SYGVNS. The CDR3 nucleotides are TGTGCCAGCAGCCAAAGCCCGGGACAGCTCATGAACACTGAAGCTTTCTTT. As protein: CASSQSPGQLMNTEAFF.

This clonotype was detected many times. The chain uses TRBV7-2 and TRBJ2-7, with 8 bases aligning to TRBD2. CDR3 size: 13 residues. Germline lookup yields CDR1 SGHTA and CDR2 FQGNSA. Germline trimming cut 1 base from V and 6 bases from J; bases unmatched to any gene: 2. The CDR3 protein is CASSLGTSREQYF. CDR3 in DNA: TGTGCCAGCAGCTTAGGGACTAGCCGCGAGCAGTACTTC.

This clonotype was counted a few times. The chain combines TRBV6-5 with TRBJ1-5, with D possibly matching TRBD1 (6 bases). Germline assignment: CDR1 MNHEY and CDR2 SVGAGI. Deletions cut 5 bases from V and 1 base from J, with 15 bases between. The CDR3 sequence is 16 residues long. Here the CDR3 DNA reads TGTGCCAGCAGTCCTACAGGGATAGGGAGCAATCAGCCCCAGCATTTT. This codes for CASSPTGIGSNQPQHF.

Many counts were recorded for this clonotype. This sequence joins TRBV7-6 and TRBJ2-1; D is possibly TRBD1 or TRBD2 (6 bases each). The CDR3 contains 13 residues. Germline loops: CDR1 SGHVS, CDR2 FNYEAQ. V lost 5 bases and J 10 bases, leaving 15 bases between the germline ends. The CDR3 DNA follows: TGTGCCAGCAGCCTCGACCCGGGGGCGGAGCAGTTCTTC. This codes for CASSLDPGAEQFF.

At least ten counts were recorded for this clonotype. This sequence joins TRBV7-2 and TRBJ1-1; D is possibly TRBD1 (5 bases). The length of the CDR3 is 14 residues. Trimming took off 1 base at V and 4 bases at J, with 10 bases between the two ends. Looked up from germline, CDR1 is SGHTA and CDR2 is FQGNSA. The CDR3: CASSLEPRGTEAFF. CDR3 DNA: TGTGCCAGCAGCTTAGAGCCGAGGGGCACTGAAGCTTTCTTT.

This clonotype was recorded many times. The chain combines TRBV7-8 with TRBJ1-1; D is unclear. The V and J ends lost 5 bases and 1 base respectively, with 14 bases between them. This CDR3 region has 15 residues. Per germline, CDR1 SGHVS and CDR2 FQNEAQ. The CDR3 reads CASSVRRAANTEAFF. The CDR3 coding sequence is TGTGCCAGCAGCGTTAGGAGGGCTGCGAACACTGAAGCTTTCTTT. The variable domain in full, with the rest retrieved from reference TRBV7-8 and TRBJ1-1, is GAGVSQSPRYKVAKRGQDVALRCDPISGHVSLFWYQQALGQGPEFLTYFQNEAQLDKSGLPSDRFFAERPEGSVSTLKIQRTQQEDSAVYLCASSVRRAANTEAFFGQGTRLTVV.

In this sample, this clonotype turned up many times. The J gene is TRBJ2-7, the V gene TRBV7-2; TRBD2 matches 8 bases. The CDR3 extends over 15 amino acids. Looked up from germline, CDR1 is SGHTA and CDR2 is FQGNSA. V was clipped by 0 bases and J by 3 bases; unmatched bases: 4. This CDR3 reads CASSLANSGGYEQYF. The CDR3 DNA reads TGTGCCAGCAGCTTAGCGAACAGCGGGGGCTACGAGCAGTACTTC.

This clonotype was seen repeatedly, ten times or more. The chain employs TRBV7-2 and TRBJ1-1, with 7 bases fitting TRBD1. Germline V gene sequence: CDR1 SGHTA, CDR2 FQGNSA. The CDR3 spans 16 residues. Trimming cost V 1 base and J 7 bases; bases outside gene matches: 12. Here the CDR3 reads CASSLEVFGTDFEAFF. As DNA, the CDR3 is TGTGCCAGCAGCTTAGAGGTATTCGGGACAGATTTTGAAGCTTTCTTT.

This clonotype has a count of ten or more. J is TRBJ1-6 and V is TRBV4-1; D ambiguous. Germline V CDR1 and CDR2: MGHRA, YSYEKL. V lost 1 base and J lost 6, with 13 bases in between. CDR3 length equals 16 residues. The DNA for the CDR3 is TGCGCCAGCAGCCAAGGGCTGTCTGCAATTAATTCACCCCTCCACTTT. Its protein product is CASSQGLSAINSPLHF.